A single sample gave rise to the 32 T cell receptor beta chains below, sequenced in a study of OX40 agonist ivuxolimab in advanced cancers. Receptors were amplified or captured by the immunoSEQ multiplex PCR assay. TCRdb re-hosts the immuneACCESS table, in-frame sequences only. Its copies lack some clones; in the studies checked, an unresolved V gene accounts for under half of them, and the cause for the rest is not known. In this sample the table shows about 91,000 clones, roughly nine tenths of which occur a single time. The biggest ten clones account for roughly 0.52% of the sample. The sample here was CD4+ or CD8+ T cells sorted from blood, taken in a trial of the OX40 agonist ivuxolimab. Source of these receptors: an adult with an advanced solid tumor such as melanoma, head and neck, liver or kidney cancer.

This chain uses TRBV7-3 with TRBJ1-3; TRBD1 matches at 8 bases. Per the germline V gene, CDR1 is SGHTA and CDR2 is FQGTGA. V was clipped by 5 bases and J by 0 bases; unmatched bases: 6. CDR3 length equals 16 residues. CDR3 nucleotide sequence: TGTGCCAGCAGCCCCAGGGGGCCCCTCTCTGGAAACACCATATATTTT. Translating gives CASSPRGPLSGNTIYF.

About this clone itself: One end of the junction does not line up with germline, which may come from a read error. CDR3 sequence reads: CASSFWPRGAYETQYF. CDR3 nucleotides: TGTGCTAGCAGCTTTTGGCCCCGGGGGGCATATGAGACCCAGTACTTC. This chain joins TRBV7-7 and TRBJ2-5; possible D gene TRBD2, 7 bases. CDR3 length: 16 residues. Looked up from germline, CDR1 is SSHAT and CDR2 is FNYEAQ (reference sequence).

CDR3 bases: TGTGCCAGCAGACAGGGAGCCGAGCAGTACTTC. This codes for CASRQGAEQYF. The chain couples TRBV7-8 to TRBJ2-7, with TRBD1 as a possible D gene (6 bases). Trimming removed 6 bases from V and 6 bases from J, with 9 bases in between. Per germline, CDR1 SGHVS and CDR2 FQNEAQ. This CDR3 has 11 residues.

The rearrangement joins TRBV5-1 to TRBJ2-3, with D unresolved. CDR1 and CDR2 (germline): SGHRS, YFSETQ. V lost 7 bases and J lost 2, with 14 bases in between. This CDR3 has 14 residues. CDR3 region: CASQDNLYTDTQYF. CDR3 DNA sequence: TGCGCCAGCCAAGACAACCTTTACACAGATACGCAGTATTTT. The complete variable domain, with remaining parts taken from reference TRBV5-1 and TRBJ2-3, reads KAGVTQTPRYLIKTRGQQVTLSCSPISGHRSVSWYQQTPGQGLQFLFEYFSETQRNKGNFPGRFSGRQFSNSRSEMNVSTLELGDSALYLCASQDNLYTDTQYFGPGTRLTVL.

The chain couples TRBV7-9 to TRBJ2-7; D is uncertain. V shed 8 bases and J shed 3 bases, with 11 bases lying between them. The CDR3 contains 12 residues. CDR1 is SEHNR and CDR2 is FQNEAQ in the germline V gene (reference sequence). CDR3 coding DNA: TGTGCCAGCGGCGAAAAGAGCTACGAGCAGTACTTC. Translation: CASGEKSYEQYF.

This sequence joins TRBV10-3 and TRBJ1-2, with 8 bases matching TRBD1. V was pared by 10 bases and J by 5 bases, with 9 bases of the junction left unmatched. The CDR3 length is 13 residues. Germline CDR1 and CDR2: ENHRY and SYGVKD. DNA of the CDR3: TGTGCCACACAGGGGGGGGTACTATATGGCTACACCTTC. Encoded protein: CATQGGVLYGYTF.

The CDR3 reads CASSLMTGGNTEAFF. The CDR3 nucleotides read TGTGCCAGCAGCTTAATGACAGGGGGGAACACTGAAGCTTTCTTT. This chain links TRBV11-1 with TRBJ1-1; TRBD1 agrees at 9 bases. This CDR3 is 15 amino acids long. J gave up 1 base and V 2 bases, and 2 bases lay outside the gene matches. In germline, CDR1 is SGHAT, CDR2 FQDESV (reference sequence).

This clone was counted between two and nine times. This CDR3 reads CASSPDWGEPQHF. The DNA of the CDR3 is TGTGCCAGCTCACCGGATTGGGGGGAGCCCCAGCATTTT. V gene TRBV18 combines with J gene TRBJ1-5; tentatively, D is TRBD1 (5 bases). The germline V gene encodes CDR1 KGHSH and CDR2 LQKENI. The CDR3 runs 13 residues. The V end was cut by 3 bases, the J end by 8 bases, with 11 bases between.

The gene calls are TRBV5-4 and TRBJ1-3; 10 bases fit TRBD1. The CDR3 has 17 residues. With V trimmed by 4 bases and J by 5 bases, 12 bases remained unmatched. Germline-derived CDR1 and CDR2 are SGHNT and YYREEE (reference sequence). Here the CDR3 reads CASSRTGGVGGRNTIYF. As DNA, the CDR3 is TGTGCCAGCAGCCGGACAGGGGGGGTAGGTGGTAGAAACACCATATATTTT.

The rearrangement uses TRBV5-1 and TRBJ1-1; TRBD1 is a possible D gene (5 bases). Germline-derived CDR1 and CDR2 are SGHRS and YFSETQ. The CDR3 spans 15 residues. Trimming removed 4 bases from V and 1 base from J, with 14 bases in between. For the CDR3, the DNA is TGCGCCAGCAGCCCAACGACCGGGGGGAACACTGAAGCTTTCTTT. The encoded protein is CASSPTTGGNTEAFF.

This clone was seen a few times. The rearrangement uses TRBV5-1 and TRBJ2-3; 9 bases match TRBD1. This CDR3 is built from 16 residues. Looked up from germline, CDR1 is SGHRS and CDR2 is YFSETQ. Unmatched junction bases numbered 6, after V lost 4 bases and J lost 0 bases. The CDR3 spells CASSLGTGPSTDTQYF. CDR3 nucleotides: TGCGCCAGCAGCCTAGGGACAGGGCCAAGCACAGATACGCAGTATTTT.

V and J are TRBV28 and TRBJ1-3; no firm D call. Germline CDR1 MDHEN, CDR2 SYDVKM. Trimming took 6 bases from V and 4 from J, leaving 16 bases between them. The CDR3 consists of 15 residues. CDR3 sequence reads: CASSLGMSGGNTIYF. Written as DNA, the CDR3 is TGTGCCAGCAGCTTAGGAATGTCGGGAGGAAACACCATATATTTT.

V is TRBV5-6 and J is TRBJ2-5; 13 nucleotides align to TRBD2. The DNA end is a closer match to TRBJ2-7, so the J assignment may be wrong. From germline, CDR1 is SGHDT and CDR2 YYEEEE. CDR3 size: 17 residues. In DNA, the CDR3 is TGTGCCAGCAGCTTGGGTACGGGACTAGCGGGACCCTACGAGCAGTACTTC. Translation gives CASSLGTGLAGPYEQYF.

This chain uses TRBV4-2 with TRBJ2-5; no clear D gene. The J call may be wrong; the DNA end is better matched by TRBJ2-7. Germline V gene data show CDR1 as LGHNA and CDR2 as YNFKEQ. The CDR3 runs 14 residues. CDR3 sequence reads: CASSQGIVGTEQYF. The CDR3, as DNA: TGTGCCAGCAGCCAAGGTATCGTGGGAACCGAGCAGTACTTC.

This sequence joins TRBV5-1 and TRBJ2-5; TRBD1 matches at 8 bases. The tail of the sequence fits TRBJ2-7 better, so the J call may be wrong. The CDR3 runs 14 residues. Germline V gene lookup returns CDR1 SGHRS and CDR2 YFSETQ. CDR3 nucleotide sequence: TGCGCCTCGTCCGGACAGGGCAGGACCTACGAGCAGTACTTC. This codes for CASSGQGRTYEQYF.

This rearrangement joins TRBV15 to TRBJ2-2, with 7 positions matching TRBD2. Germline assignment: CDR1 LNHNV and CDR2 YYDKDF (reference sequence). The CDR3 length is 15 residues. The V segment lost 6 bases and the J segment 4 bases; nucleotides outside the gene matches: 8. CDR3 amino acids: CATSSQRGFTGELFF. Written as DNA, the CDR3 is TGTGCCACCAGTTCGCAGCGGGGCTTCACCGGGGAGCTGTTTTTT.

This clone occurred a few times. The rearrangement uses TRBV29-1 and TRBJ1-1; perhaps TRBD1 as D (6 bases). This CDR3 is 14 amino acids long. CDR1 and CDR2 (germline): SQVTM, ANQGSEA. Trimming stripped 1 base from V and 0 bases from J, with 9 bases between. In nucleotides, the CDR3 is TGCAGCGTTGAAGGCGGACAGCTGAACACTGAAGCTTTCTTT. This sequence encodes CSVEGGQLNTEAFF.

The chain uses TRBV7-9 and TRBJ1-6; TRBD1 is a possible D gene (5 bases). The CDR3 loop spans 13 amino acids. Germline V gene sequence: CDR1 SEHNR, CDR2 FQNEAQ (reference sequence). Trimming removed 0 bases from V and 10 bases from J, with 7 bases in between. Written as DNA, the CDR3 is TGTGCCAGCAGCTTAGCGGGGGTGTCACCCCTCCACTTT. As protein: CASSLAGVSPLHF. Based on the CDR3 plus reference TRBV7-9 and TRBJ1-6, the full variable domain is DTGVSQNPRHKITKRGQNVTFRCDPISEHNRLYWYRQTLGQGPEFLTYFQNEAQLEKSRLLSDRFSAERPKGSFSTLEIQRTEQGDSAMYLCASSLAGVSPLHFGNGTRLTVT.

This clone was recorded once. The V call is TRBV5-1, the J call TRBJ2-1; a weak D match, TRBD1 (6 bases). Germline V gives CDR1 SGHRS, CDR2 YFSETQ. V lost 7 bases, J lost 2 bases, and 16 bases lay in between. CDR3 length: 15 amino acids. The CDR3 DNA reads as TGCGCCAGCTGCCCTGGGGACATACCCTACAATGAGCAGTTCTTC. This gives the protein CASCPGDIPYNEQFF.

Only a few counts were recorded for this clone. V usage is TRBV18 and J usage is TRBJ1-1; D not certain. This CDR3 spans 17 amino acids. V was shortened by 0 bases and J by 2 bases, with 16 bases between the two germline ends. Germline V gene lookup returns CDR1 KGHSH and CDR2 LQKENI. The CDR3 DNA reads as TGTGCCAGCTCACCACCGGTAGGGATGCGAGGTAACACTGAAGCTTTCTTT. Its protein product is CASSPPVGMRGNTEAFF.

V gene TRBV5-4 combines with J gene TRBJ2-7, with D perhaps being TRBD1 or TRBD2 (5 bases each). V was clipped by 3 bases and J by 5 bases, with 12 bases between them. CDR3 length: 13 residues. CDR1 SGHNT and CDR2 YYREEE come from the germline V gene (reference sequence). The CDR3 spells CASSSPGLHEQYF. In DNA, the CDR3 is TGTGCCAGCAGCTCCCCGGGGCTCCACGAGCAGTACTTC.

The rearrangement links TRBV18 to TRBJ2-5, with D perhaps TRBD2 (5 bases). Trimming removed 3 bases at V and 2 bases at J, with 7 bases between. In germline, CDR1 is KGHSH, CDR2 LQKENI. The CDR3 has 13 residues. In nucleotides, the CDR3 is TGTGCCAGCTCACCGGGGAGACAAGAGACCCAGTACTTC. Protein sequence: CASSPGRQETQYF.

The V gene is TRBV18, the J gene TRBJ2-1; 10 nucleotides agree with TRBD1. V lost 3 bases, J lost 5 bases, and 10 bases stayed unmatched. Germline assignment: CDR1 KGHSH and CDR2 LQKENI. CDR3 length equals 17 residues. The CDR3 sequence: CASSPPVGDRGNNEQFF. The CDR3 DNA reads TGTGCCAGCTCACCCCCCGTGGGGGACAGGGGCAACAATGAGCAGTTCTTC.

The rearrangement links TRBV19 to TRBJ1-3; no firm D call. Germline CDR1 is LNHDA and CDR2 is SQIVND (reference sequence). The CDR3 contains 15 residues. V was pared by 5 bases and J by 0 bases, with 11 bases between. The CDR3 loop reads CASSEDGGSGNTIYF. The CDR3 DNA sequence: TGTGCCAGTAGTGAGGACGGAGGCTCTGGAAACACCATATATTTT.

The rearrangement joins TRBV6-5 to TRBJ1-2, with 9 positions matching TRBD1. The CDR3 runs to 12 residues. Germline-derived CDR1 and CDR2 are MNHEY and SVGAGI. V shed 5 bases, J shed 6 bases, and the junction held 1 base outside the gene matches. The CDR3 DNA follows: TGTGCCAGCAGTCGGACAGGGGATGGCTACACCTTC. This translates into CASSRTGDGYTF.

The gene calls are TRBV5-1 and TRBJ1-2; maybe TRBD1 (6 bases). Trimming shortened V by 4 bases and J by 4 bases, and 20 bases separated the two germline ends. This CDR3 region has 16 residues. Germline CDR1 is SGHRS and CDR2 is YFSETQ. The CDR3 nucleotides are TGCGCCAGCAGCCAAGGATCCGGACAGTTATCCTATGGCTACACCTTC. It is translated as CASSQGSGQLSYGYTF.

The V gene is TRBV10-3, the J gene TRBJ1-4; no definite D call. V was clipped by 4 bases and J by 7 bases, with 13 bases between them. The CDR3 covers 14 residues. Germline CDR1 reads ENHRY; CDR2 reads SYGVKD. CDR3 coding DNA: TGTGCCATCAGTGGTACAGAGGGAAGTGAAAAACTGTTTTTT. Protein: CAISGTEGSEKLFF.

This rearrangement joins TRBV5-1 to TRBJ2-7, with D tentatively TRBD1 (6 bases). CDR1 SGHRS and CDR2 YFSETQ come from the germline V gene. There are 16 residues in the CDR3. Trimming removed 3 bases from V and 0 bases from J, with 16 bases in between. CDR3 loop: CASSWGHPGSSYEQYF. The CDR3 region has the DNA TGCGCCAGCAGCTGGGGACACCCGGGGAGCTCCTACGAGCAGTACTTC.

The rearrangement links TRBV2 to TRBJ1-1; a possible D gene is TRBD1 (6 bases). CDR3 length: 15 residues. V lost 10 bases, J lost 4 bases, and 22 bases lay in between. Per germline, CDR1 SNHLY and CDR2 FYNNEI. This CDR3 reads CATKGQLQSSTEAFF. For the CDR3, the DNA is TGTGCCACCAAAGGACAGTTACAGTCTTCCACTGAAGCTTTCTTT.

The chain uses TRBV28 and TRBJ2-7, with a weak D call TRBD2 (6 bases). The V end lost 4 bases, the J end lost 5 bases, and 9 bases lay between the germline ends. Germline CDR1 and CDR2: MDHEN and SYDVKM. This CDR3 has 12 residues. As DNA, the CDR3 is TGTGCCAGCAGTTGGGGGGAAAACGAGCAGTACTTC. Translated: CASSWGENEQYF.

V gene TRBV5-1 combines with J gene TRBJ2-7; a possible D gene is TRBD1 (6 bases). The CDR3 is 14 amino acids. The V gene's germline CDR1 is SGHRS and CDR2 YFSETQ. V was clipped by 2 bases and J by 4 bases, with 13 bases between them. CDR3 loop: CASSFQGMQYEQYF. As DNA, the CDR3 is TGCGCCAGCAGCTTCCAGGGGATGCAGTACGAGCAGTACTTC.

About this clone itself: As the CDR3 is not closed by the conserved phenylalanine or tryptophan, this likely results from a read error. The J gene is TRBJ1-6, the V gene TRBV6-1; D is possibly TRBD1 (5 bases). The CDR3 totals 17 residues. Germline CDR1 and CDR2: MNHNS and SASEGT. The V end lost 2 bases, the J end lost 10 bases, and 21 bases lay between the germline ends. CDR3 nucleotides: TGTGCCAGCAGTGAACGTATTTTGTTTGGGGGGAGGTCACCCCTCCACCTT. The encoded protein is CASSERILFGGRSPLHL.